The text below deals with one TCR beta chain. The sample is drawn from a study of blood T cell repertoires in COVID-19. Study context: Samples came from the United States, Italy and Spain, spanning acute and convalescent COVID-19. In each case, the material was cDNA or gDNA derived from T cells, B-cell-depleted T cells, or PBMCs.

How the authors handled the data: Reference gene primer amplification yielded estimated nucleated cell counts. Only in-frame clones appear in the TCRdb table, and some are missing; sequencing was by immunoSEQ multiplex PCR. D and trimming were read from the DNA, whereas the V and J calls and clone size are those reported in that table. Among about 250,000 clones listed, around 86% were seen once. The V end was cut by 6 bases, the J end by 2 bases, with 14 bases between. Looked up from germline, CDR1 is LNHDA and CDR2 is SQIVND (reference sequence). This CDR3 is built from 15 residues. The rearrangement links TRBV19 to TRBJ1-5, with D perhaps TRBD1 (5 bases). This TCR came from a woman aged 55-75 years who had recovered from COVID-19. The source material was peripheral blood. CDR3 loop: CASRPAGERNQPQHF. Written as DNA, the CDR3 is TGTGCCAGTAGACCCGCGGGGGAGCGCAATCAGCCCCAGCATTTT.